This TCR beta chain emerged from a study of T-cell reconstitution after alpha-beta-depleted transplantation in children. Broader study findings: Fresh T-cell production supplied most of the T-cell counts and diversity seen one year after transplant.

The length of the CDR3 is 18 residues. With 1 base clipped from V and 0 bases from J, the junction kept 10 bases outside the gene matches. Germline V gene lookup returns CDR1 SGHTA and CDR2 FQGTGA. This clonotype occurred many times. Its antigen is unknown. Preparation of the TCRbeta library used unique molecular identifiers. One entry per CDR3 protein results from TCRdb running MiXCR on the PCR reads. The table records around 250,000 distinct CDR3 sequences, under 9.5% of them present only once. The clonotype originates from a male patient younger than 18 who had a stem cell transplant for acute lymphoblastic leukemia, so the T cells may come from the graft donor. The specimen comprised PBMCs, mostly from graft donor cells, sampled 180 days after TCRalphabeta/CD19-depleted stem cell transplant. The chain employs TRBV7-3 and TRBJ2-7, with 9 bases aligning to TRBD2. CDR3 DNA: TGTGCCAGCAGCTTAAGGTCTAAAAGCGGGGGGCCCTCCTACGAGCAGTACTTC. Encoded protein: CASSLRSKSGGPSYEQYF.